A selection of T cell receptor beta chains follows, all from one sample in a study of Ad26.COV2.S vaccination and SARS-CoV-2 variants. The assay was immunoSEQ multiplex PCR, and TCRdb's table has in-frame clones only and misses some. The top ten clones hold around 11% of a sample with about 350,000 clones, 86% of them seen once. The sample in question was peripheral blood, obtained in a trial of Ad26.COV2.S vaccine versus placebo. The origin of the receptors is a person aged 18-60 years who received the Ad26.COV2.S COVID-19 vaccine or a placebo. CDR3s include the opening cysteine and the closing phenylalanine or tryptophan. Each record gives: J gene, D gene, clone size, V gene, CDR3 DNA, CDR3 protein. The D gene is left open where the match is weak. The size of a clone is reported for some rows only, either as once, few or many, or as a class for expanded clones.

J: TRBJ2-7; D: .; size: .; V: TRBV4-2; DNA: TGTGCCAGCAGCCAAGAGTACGGGGAATTGGACGAGCAGTACTTC; CDR3: CASSQEYGELDEQYF
J: TRBJ2-1; D: .; size: .; V: TRBV10-3; DNA: TGTGCCATCAGTCCGGGACTGCTCTACAATGAGCAGTTCTTC; CDR3: CAISPGLLYNEQFF
J: TRBJ1-3; D: .; size: .; V: TRBV5-1; DNA: TGCGCCAGCAGCTTGGGACAGGCAGACTCTGGAAACACCATATATTTT; CDR3: CASSLGQADSGNTIYF
J: TRBJ1-4; D: .; size: .; V: TRBV4-3; DNA: TGCGCCAGCAGCCAAAGGGAGGGGGAGGGAAAACTGTTTTTT; CDR3: CASSQREGEGKLFF
J: TRBJ2-7; D: .; size: .; V: TRBV7-2; DNA: TGTGCCAGCAGCTTAGGGGGCGGGGGCCAGGGGTCCGAGCAGTACTTC; CDR3: CASSLGGGGQGSEQYF
J: TRBJ1-1; D: TRBD1; size: .; V: TRBV10-2; DNA: TGCGCCAGCAGCCTCACCGGGACAGGGGTGATCCCTGAAGCTTTCTTT; CDR3: CASSLTGTGVIPEAFF
J: TRBJ2-7; D: .; size: .; V: TRBV9; DNA: TGTGCCAGCAGCGAGGGCCGGGGCGAGCAGTACTTC; CDR3: CASSEGRGEQYF
J: TRBJ1-1; D: .; size: .; V: TRBV11-2; DNA: TGTGCCAGCAGCCCAACCCCCCGCCGACGAACTGAAGCTTTCTTT; CDR3: CASSPTPRRRTEAFF
J: TRBJ2-1; D: TRBD2; size: once; V: TRBV19; DNA: TGTGCCAGTAGTTGGGGGGATAGCGGGAATTCGGCTTACAATGAGCAGTTCTTC; CDR3: CASSWGDSGNSAYNEQFF
J: TRBJ1-5; D: .; size: .; V: TRBV18; DNA: TGTGCCAGCTCCCCCAGTGAAAGTCATCAGCCCCAGCATTTT; CDR3: CASSPSESHQPQHF
J: TRBJ1-5; D: .; size: many; V: TRBV28; DNA: TGTGCCAGCAGTTTATGGGCCGAGGTAAGCAATCAGCCCCAGCATTTT; CDR3: CASSLWAEVSNQPQHF
J: TRBJ2-1; D: .; size: .; V: TRBV19; DNA: TGTGCCAGTAGTATTCACGGAATAGCGGAAAATTACAATGAGCAGTTCTTC; CDR3: CASSIHGIAENYNEQFF
J: TRBJ2-7; D: .; size: once; V: TRBV27; DNA: TGTGCCAGCAGTTTAAAGGGGTTTACCTCCTACGAGCAGTACTTC; CDR3: CASSLKGFTSYEQYF
J: TRBJ1-5; D: TRBD1; size: few; V: TRBV7-2; DNA: TGTGCCAGCAGCCCGGACAGGGGGCGTCATCAGCCCCAGCATTTT; CDR3: CASSPDRGRHQPQHF
J: TRBJ2-5; D: .; size: .; V: TRBV5-1; DNA: TGCGCCAGCAGCGCGGGTATCTTAGGAGGGCGTGAGACCCAGTACTTC; CDR3: CASSAGILGGRETQYF
J: TRBJ1-2; D: .; size: .; V: TRBV28; DNA: TGTGCCAGCAGTTTTGCAGGGACGCAAGCTAACTATGGCTACACCTTC; CDR3: CASSFAGTQANYGYTF
J: TRBJ2-3; D: .; size: once; V: TRBV29-1; DNA: TGCAGCGCCCGAGGACGAAGGGATACGCAGTATTTT; CDR3: CSARGRRDTQYF
J: TRBJ2-2; D: .; size: .; V: TRBV7-8; DNA: TGTGCCAGCAGCTTAGGATGGGCTCAGGGCACCGGGGAGCTGTTTTTT; CDR3: CASSLGWAQGTGELFF
J: TRBJ2-5; D: TRBD2; size: .; V: TRBV28; DNA: TGTGCCAGCAGTTCATCAAGACTAGCCAGGGAGACCCAGTACTTC; CDR3: CASSSSRLARETQYF
J: TRBJ2-5; D: .; size: .; V: TRBV10-3; DNA: TGTGCCATCAGTGACTTGTACCAAGAGACCCAGTACTTC; CDR3: CAISDLYQETQYF
J: TRBJ2-7; D: .; size: .; V: TRBV6-5; DNA: TGTGCCAGCAGTTACTCCGGCTCCCAGTACTTC; CDR3: CASSYSGSQYF
J: TRBJ2-7; D: .; size: .; V: TRBV10-3; DNA: TGTGCCATCACTAGTGGGAGGGAGCAGTACTTC; CDR3: CAITSGREQYF
J: TRBJ2-7; D: .; size: few; V: TRBV18; DNA: TGTGCCAGCTCATCCAGCCACGAGCAGTACTTC; CDR3: CASSSSHEQYF
J: TRBJ2-7; D: TRBD2; size: .; V: TRBV9; DNA: TGTGCCAGCAGCGGGGCCGGGACTAGCTCCTACGAGCAGTACTTC; CDR3: CASSGAGTSSYEQYF
J: TRBJ2-3; D: TRBD2; size: .; V: TRBV7-3; DNA: TGTGCCAGCAGCAAGACTAGCGGGAGGGTGAGGGACACAGATACGCAGTATTTT; CDR3: CASSKTSGRVRDTDTQYF
J: TRBJ2-7; D: TRBD2; size: once; V: TRBV4-2; DNA: TGTGCCAGCAGCCAGGCCTGGGTAGCGGGAGTGTACGAGCAGTACTTC; CDR3: CASSQAWVAGVYEQYF
J: TRBJ2-2; D: .; size: .; V: TRBV9; DNA: TGTGCCAGCAGCGCGCGCCCCGGGGAGCTGTTTTTT; CDR3: CASSARPGELFF
J: TRBJ2-1; D: .; size: .; V: TRBV5-1; DNA: TGCGCCAGCAGCTTGGGGACGAATACAGTCAATGAGCAGTTCTTC; CDR3: CASSLGTNTVNEQFF
J: TRBJ2-1; D: TRBD2; size: once; V: TRBV7-9; DNA: TGTGCCAGCAGCTTAGACGGGAGGGTCTACAATGAGCAGTTCTTC; CDR3: CASSLDGRVYNEQFF
J: TRBJ1-5; D: .; size: .; V: TRBV3-1/TRBV3-2; DNA: TGTGCCAGCAGCCAAGCGGGGGGAAGCAATCAGCCCCAGCATTTT; CDR3: CASSQAGGSNQPQHF
J: TRBJ1-3; D: .; size: .; V: TRBV14; DNA: TGTGCCAGCAGCCAAGCTTATTCATGGGCCACCATATATTTT; CDR3: CASSQAYSWATIYF
J: TRBJ2-1; D: .; size: .; V: TRBV5-5; DNA: TGTGCCAGCAGCTTATCAAGGAGCTCCTACAATGAGCAGTTCTTC; CDR3: CASSLSRSSYNEQFF
J: TRBJ1-1; D: TRBD1; size: .; V: TRBV7-9; DNA: TGTGCCAGCAGCTTAGCAGGAGGGACAGGGTTGAACACTGAAGCTTTCTTT; CDR3: CASSLAGGTGLNTEAFF
J: TRBJ2-1; D: TRBD2; size: once; V: TRBV4-1; DNA: TGCGCCAGCAGCCCCGGCACTAGCGGGAGAAATGAGCAGTTCTTC; CDR3: CASSPGTSGRNEQFF
J: TRBJ2-1; D: TRBD2; size: .; V: TRBV24-1; DNA: TGTGCCACCAGTGATCAGACTAGCGGTATTTATGAGCAGTTCTTC; CDR3: CATSDQTSGIYEQFF
J: TRBJ1-2; D: TRBD1; size: once; V: TRBV3-1/TRBV3-2; DNA: TGTGCCAGCAGCCAATTCGGAGAGGGGGCGAGTGGCTACACCTTC; CDR3: CASSQFGEGASGYTF
J: TRBJ1-1; D: .; size: .; V: TRBV6-2/TRBV6-3; DNA: TGTGCCAGCAGTACGTACCAGTTGAACACTGAAGCTTTCTTT; CDR3: CASSTYQLNTEAFF
J: TRBJ1-4; D: TRBD1; size: once; V: TRBV4-3; DNA: TGCGCCAGCAGCCAAAGACAGGGCCGGGAAAAACTGTTTTTT; CDR3: CASSQRQGREKLFF
J: TRBJ1-3; D: TRBD1; size: few; V: TRBV10-3; DNA: TGTGCCATCAGTGACTCCGGGACAGGGGACGGAAACACCATATATTTT; CDR3: CAISDSGTGDGNTIYF
J: TRBJ1-2; D: .; size: .; V: TRBV28; DNA: TGTGCCAGCAGTTCTGGGGAAGCTCTGGGCGGCTACACCTTC; CDR3: CASSSGEALGGYTF
J: TRBJ2-1; D: .; size: .; V: TRBV4-3; DNA: TGCGCCAGCAGCCAAGATAGCGACTACAATGAGCAGTTCTTC; CDR3: CASSQDSDYNEQFF
J: TRBJ2-5; D: TRBD2; size: .; V: TRBV7-6; DNA: TGTGCCAGCAGCATACTAGCGGGACCCCAAGAGACCCAGTACTTC; CDR3: CASSILAGPQETQYF
J: TRBJ1-1; D: TRBD1; size: .; V: TRBV5-1; DNA: TGCGCCAGCAGCTCGGCGGGACAGGGGCGCGGAGGCACTGAAGCTTTCTTT; CDR3: CASSSAGQGRGGTEAFF
J: TRBJ2-7; D: .; size: .; V: TRBV30; DNA: TGTGCCTGGAGTGTATCCGCCTTATACGAGCAGTACTTC; CDR3: CAWSVSALYEQYF
J: TRBJ2-3; D: .; size: few; V: TRBV12-3/TRBV12-4; DNA: TGTGCCAGCACCTCGACTAGGGCAGATACGCAGTATTTT; CDR3: CASTSTRADTQYF
J: TRBJ2-7; D: TRBD1; size: .; V: TRBV6-5; DNA: TGTGCCAGCACCGACGGGACAGTTCAGTACTTC; CDR3: CASTDGTVQYF
J: TRBJ1-6; D: .; size: .; V: TRBV6-4; DNA: TGTGCCAGCAGTGCGGGACAAAGGGGTTCACCCCTCCACTTT; CDR3: CASSAGQRGSPLHF
J: TRBJ2-1; D: .; size: .; V: TRBV10-3; DNA: TGTGCCATCAGTGAAGACTCGGACAGACGTAGCTCCTACAATGAGCAGTTCTTC; CDR3: CAISEDSDRRSSYNEQFF
J: TRBJ2-3; D: .; size: once; V: TRBV3-1/TRBV3-2; DNA: TGTGCCAGCAGCCAAGGTGTTCGGGACTCAATCACAGATACGCAGTATTTT; CDR3: CASSQGVRDSITDTQYF
J: TRBJ1-5; D: .; size: .; V: TRBV15; DNA: TGTGCCACCAGCAGAGATCAAGGGGCGGGTCAGCCCCAGCATTTT; CDR3: CATSRDQGAGQPQHF
J: TRBJ2-5; D: .; size: .; V: TRBV5-5; DNA: TGTGCCAGCAGCTTGGTAGTGGGGGAAGAGACCCAGTACTTC; CDR3: CASSLVVGEETQYF
J: TRBJ2-7; D: .; size: .; V: TRBV4-3; DNA: TGCGCCAGCAGCCAAGATTCGACCCGAAGCTCCTACGAGCAGTACTTC; CDR3: CASSQDSTRSSYEQYF
J: TRBJ2-1; D: .; size: .; V: TRBV28; DNA: TGTGCCAGCAGTTTGGGATGGGGGGACTCCTACAATGAGCAGTTCTTC; CDR3: CASSLGWGDSYNEQFF
J: TRBJ2-1; D: .; size: .; V: TRBV7-2; DNA: TGTGCCAGCAGCTTAGTCCGGCCATACAATGAGCAGTTCTTC; CDR3: CASSLVRPYNEQFF
J: TRBJ1-3; D: .; size: .; V: TRBV19; DNA: TGTGCCAGTCGCACTACGGCGGGGGGAAACACCATATATTTT; CDR3: CASRTTAGGNTIYF